This TCR beta chain was retrieved from a study of blood T cells in healthy people across ages. Study overall: Template switching recovered approximately one barcoded beta molecule for every two T cells.

Next came a second PCR, run for roughly 6 to 11 cycles, which used a sample-barcoded 5' primer along with a J-beta primer mix. Each cDNA molecule received a tag from a template-switch adaptor that had 12 random nucleotides. TCRdb re-analysed the 5' RACE reads in MiXCR, keeping a single row per CDR3 protein. This sample has roughly 1,000,000 distinct CDR3 sequences, with approximately 25% found just once. The V gene lost 6 bases and the J gene lost 3 bases, with 15 bases spanning the gap. Looked up from germline, CDR1 is MNHEY and CDR2 is SMNVEV (reference sequence). CDR3 length equals 14 residues. The same sample was also used in a study of T cells of mothers and their children. From that report: Researchers report slightly higher, though non-significant, overlap in related mother-child pairs than in unrelated pairs. Persisting microchimeric T cell clones went undetected.

The chain uses TRBV27 and TRBJ2-7; no firm D call. The source material was blood. The source of this sequence is a girl aged 2 to 9 in good health. The CDR3 coding sequence is TGTGCCAGCAGGAACCGCGGAGCTAGCTACGAGCAGTACTTC. It specifies CASRNRGASYEQYF.